These 30 T cell receptor beta chains were all obtained from the same sample, sequenced in a study of shared T cell receptors in the human thymus. The protocol was immunoSEQ multiplex PCR, while the TCRdb copy is restricted to in-frame clones and leaves out a portion. The sample comprises 650,000 to 950,000 clones, roughly 88% of which are singletons, and about 0.0098% rests with the top ten. These same data were also listed under a study on human thymus T cells.

The material sequenced was thymocytes. These receptors were obtained from a girl younger than two with a congenital heart defect.

The rearrangement uses TRBV5-1 and TRBJ2-3; 9 positions agree with TRBD1. CDR3 size: 12 residues. Per the germline V gene, CDR1 is SGHRS and CDR2 is YFSETQ. V lost 8 bases, J lost 7 bases, and 5 bases stayed unmatched. The CDR3: CASQGTGYTQYF. CDR3 nucleotides: TGCGCCAGTCAAGGGACAGGGTATACGCAGTATTTT.

CDR3 nucleotide sequence: TGCGCCAGCAGCCCCAAAGAGGACTCCTACGAGCAGTACTTC. Translating it yields CASSPKEDSYEQYF. The chain combines TRBV4-3 with TRBJ2-7; D not resolved. Trimming pared 4 bases from V and 0 bases from J, leaving 10 bases between. Germline V gives CDR1 LGHNA, CDR2 YSLEER. The CDR3 has 14 residues.

V gene TRBV9 combines with J gene TRBJ2-1; TRBD1 matches at 7 bases. The CDR3 has 16 residues. Germline values: CDR1 SGDLS, CDR2 YYNGEE. Trimming cost V 4 bases and J 4 bases; bases outside gene matches: 11. The DNA of the CDR3 is TGTGCCAGCAGCCCCCCGACAGGGCTAGGGTACAATGAGCAGTTCTTC. Its protein is CASSPPTGLGYNEQFF.

The V and J genes are TRBV7-2 and TRBJ2-5; D may be TRBD2 (7 bases). Germline loops: CDR1 SGHTA, CDR2 FQGNSA. V lost 1 base, J lost 1 base, and 16 bases lay in between. The CDR3 has 17 residues. The CDR3 DNA sequence: TGTGCCAGCAGCTTAGGACTCGCGGGGGCCCTCCAAGAGACCCAGTACTTC. This codes for CASSLGLAGALQETQYF.

The chain has TRBV5-6 and TRBJ1-2, with D possibly matching TRBD1 (6 bases). Germline assignment: CDR1 SGHDT and CDR2 YYEEEE. Trimming cost V 1 base and J 8 bases, with 15 bases left between them. The CDR3 contains 14 residues. This chain's CDR3 is CASSLPGQWVGYTF. The CDR3 nucleotides are TGTGCCAGCAGCTTGCCCGGACAGTGGGTGGGCTACACCTTC.

The rearrangement joins TRBV6-1 to TRBJ1-6; 7 bases are shared with TRBD1. Germline lookup yields CDR1 MNHNS and CDR2 SASEGT. Unmatched junction bases numbered 19, after V lost 4 bases and J lost 7 bases. CDR3 length: 19 amino acids. The CDR3 region is CASSVRANTGQPLNSPLHF. In DNA form, the CDR3 reads TGTGCCAGCAGTGTCCGAGCTAATACGGGACAGCCACTAAATTCACCCCTCCACTTT.

The chain joins TRBV5-6 to TRBJ1-6; 9 bases are shared with TRBD1. Germline CDR1 SGHDT, CDR2 YYEEEE. The trim removed 2 bases at V and 7 bases at J, leaving 4 bases unmatched. The CDR3 is 15 residues long. CDR3 coding DNA: TGTGCCAGCAGCTTATACAGGGGGCAGAATTCACCCCTCCACTTT. This sequence encodes CASSLYRGQNSPLHF.

This clone appeared once. The rearrangement joins TRBV27 to TRBJ2-1; TRBD2 matches at 10 bases. The trim removed 4 bases at V and 8 bases at J, leaving 8 bases unmatched. CDR3 length: 15 amino acids. Germline CDR1 is MNHEY and CDR2 is SMNVEV (reference sequence). The DNA of the CDR3 is TGTGCCAGCAGTTCCTCAGCGGGGGGGCCTGATGAGCAGTTCTTC. It codes for CASSSSAGGPDEQFF.

V and J are TRBV7-2 and TRBJ2-5, with D perhaps TRBD2 (5 bases). In germline, CDR1 is SGHTA, CDR2 FQGNSA. The V end lost 0 bases, the J end lost 5 bases, and 13 bases lay between the germline ends. This CDR3 is 15 amino acids long. The CDR3 loop is CASSLAGDLGETQYF. In DNA form, the CDR3 reads TGTGCCAGCAGCTTAGCCGGGGATCTCGGGGAGACCCAGTACTTC.

V gene TRBV27 combines with J gene TRBJ1-1, with a tentative D call TRBD1 (6 bases). The CDR3 runs to 15 residues. Trimming stripped 3 bases from V and 1 base from J, with 12 bases between. CDR1 and CDR2 from the germline V gene are MNHEY and SMNVEV (reference sequence). The CDR3 coding sequence is TGTGCCAGCAGTTTTCTTCTGGGACAGAACACTGAAGCTTTCTTT. Its translation: CASSFLLGQNTEAFF.

The chain links TRBV6-1 to TRBJ1-6; D call uncertain. This CDR3 spans 15 amino acids. The germline gives CDR1 MNHNS, CDR2 SASEGT. The V end lost 6 bases, the J end lost 10 bases, and 19 bases lay between the germline ends. The CDR3 DNA follows: TGTGCCAGCAGGTTTTTACCTCTATCGCAATCACCCCTCCACTTT. Translation gives CASRFLPLSQSPLHF.

The chain has TRBV7-4 and TRBJ1-2, with 8 positions matching TRBD1. This CDR3 comprises 15 residues. Germline CDR1 SGHVT, CDR2 SQSDAQ. The ends lost 2 bases at V and 8 bases at J; junction bases unmatched: 10. The CDR3 sequence is CASSLQDRGASGYTF. The CDR3 nucleotides read TGTGCCAGCAGCTTACAAGACAGGGGAGCATCGGGCTACACCTTC.

This chain connects TRBV6-5 to TRBJ2-1; TRBD2 matches 10 bases. Losses at the gene ends were 6 bases for V and 3 bases for J; bases not matched to a gene: 5. CDR1 and CDR2 (germline): MNHEY, SVGAGI. The CDR3 length is 15 residues. The CDR3 sequence: CASSSLAGDYNEQFF. In nucleotides, the CDR3 is TGTGCCAGCAGCTCTCTAGCGGGGGACTACAATGAGCAGTTCTTC.

The rearrangement uses TRBV18 and TRBJ2-3; TRBD2 matches at 10 bases. Trimming cost V 4 bases and J 5 bases; bases outside gene matches: 3. This CDR3 region has 14 residues. Germline CDR1 and CDR2: KGHSH and LQKENI. CDR3 sequence: CASSRLAGGDTQYF. The CDR3, as DNA: TGTGCCAGCTCACGGTTAGCGGGGGGAGATACGCAGTATTTT.

The J gene is TRBJ1-5, the V gene TRBV19; the D gene is possibly TRBD1 (6 bases). The germline V gene has CDR1 LNHDA and CDR2 SQIVND (reference sequence). Trimming took 1 base from V and 4 from J, leaving 8 bases between them. This CDR3 is built from 14 residues. The CDR3 region is CASSIVQGNQPQHF. The CDR3 bases are TGTGCCAGTAGTATAGTACAGGGTAATCAGCCCCAGCATTTT.

The chain recombines TRBV4-1 with TRBJ2-1, with TRBD2 as a possible D gene (6 bases). The V end was cut by 0 bases, the J end by 9 bases, with 18 bases between. The CDR3 consists of 16 residues. The germline CDR1 and CDR2 sequences are MGHRA and YSYEKL. CDR3 in amino acids: CASSQESGHLGGEQFF. The CDR3 nucleotides are TGCGCCAGCAGCCAAGAGTCGGGCCACCTCGGGGGTGAGCAGTTCTTC.

This clone has only one observation. This chain uses TRBV6-1 with TRBJ1-2, with D perhaps TRBD1 (5 bases). Germline V gives CDR1 MNHNS, CDR2 SASEGT. The CDR3 is made up of 14 amino acids. V gave up 6 bases and J gave up 3 bases, with 14 bases separating them. The CDR3 loop is CASRLDNGYYGYTF. The CDR3 DNA reads TGTGCCAGCAGACTGGACAACGGGTACTATGGCTACACCTTC.

The J gene is TRBJ1-5, the V gene TRBV2; 8 bases are shared with TRBD1. The CDR3 totals 14 residues. The V gene end was trimmed by 6 bases and the J gene end by 3 bases; junction bases not matched to a gene: 4. CDR1 SNHLY and CDR2 FYNNEI come from the germline V gene. CDR3 bases: TGTGCCAGCAGAGGGACAGGCTCCAATCAGCCCCAGCATTTT. Amino acids: CASRGTGSNQPQHF.

The chain employs TRBV6-1 and TRBJ1-1; TRBD1 aligns across 7 bases. CDR3 length equals 15 residues. CDR1 MNHNS and CDR2 SASEGT come from the germline V gene. Trimming at V came to 1 base and at J to 1 base, leaving 3 bases not matched to a gene. CDR3 DNA: TGTGCCAGCAGTGAAGGGCGACAGGGGAACACTGAAGCTTTCTTT. Translation: CASSEGRQGNTEAFF.

The J gene is TRBJ1-1, the V gene TRBV13; 7 positions agree with TRBD1. Germline-derived CDR1 and CDR2 are PRHDT and FYEKMQ (reference sequence). The CDR3 extends over 16 amino acids. The V and J ends lost 5 bases and 4 bases, in that order; junction bases with no gene match: 13. This chain's CDR3 is CASSQVQGSVSTEAFF. In DNA, the CDR3 is TGTGCCAGCAGCCAAGTACAGGGGTCGGTGAGCACTGAAGCTTTCTTT. The variable domain in full, with the rest retrieved from reference TRBV13 and TRBJ1-1, is AAGVIQSPRHLIKEKRETATLKCYPIPRHDTVYWYQQGPGQDPQFLISFYEKMQSDKGSIPDRFSAQQFSDYHSELNMSSLELGDSALYFCASSQVQGSVSTEAFFGQGTRLTVV.

The chain couples TRBV5-1 to TRBJ1-3; D is perhaps TRBD1 (5 bases). Germline V gene lookup returns CDR1 SGHRS and CDR2 YFSETQ. The CDR3 consists of 15 residues. V was clipped by 3 bases and J by 0 bases, with 10 bases between them. CDR3 in DNA: TGCGCCAGCAGCTCGGTCGGGGGCTCTGGAAACACCATATATTTT. Residues: CASSSVGGSGNTIYF.

The chain employs TRBV7-9 and TRBJ1-1; a weak D match, TRBD1 (6 bases). The CDR3 sequence is 16 residues long. The V gene lost 2 bases and the J gene lost 4 bases, with 17 bases spanning the gap. Germline V lookup: CDR1 SEHNR, CDR2 FQNEAQ (reference sequence). The CDR3 region is CASSLKWPGVITEAFF. The CDR3 DNA follows: TGTGCCAGCAGCTTAAAATGGCCAGGGGTGATCACTGAAGCTTTCTTT.

This rearrangement joins TRBV5-4 to TRBJ2-5, with 7 bases aligning to TRBD1. V lost 4 bases, J lost 5 bases, and 17 bases stayed unmatched. The germline gives CDR1 SGHNT, CDR2 YYREEE (reference sequence). CDR3 length: 17 residues. Here the CDR3 DNA reads TGTGCCAGCAGCCTCAGATCTCCGGGACAGTGGGCCGAGACCCAGTACTTC. This codes for CASSLRSPGQWAETQYF. Filled out from reference TRBV5-4 and TRBJ2-5, the complete variable domain reads ETGVTQSPTHLIKTRGQQVTLRCSSQSGHNTVSWYQQALGQGPQFIFQYYREEENGRGNFPPRFSGLQFPNYSSELNVNALELDDSALYLCASSLRSPGQWAETQYFGPGTRLLVL.

The CDR3, as DNA: TGTGCCAGCACTCAAGACAGGGGGGACACTGAAGCTTTCTTT. It is translated as CASTQDRGDTEAFF. This chain connects TRBV9 to TRBJ1-1, with 9 bases matching TRBD1. The CDR3 runs to 14 residues. In germline, CDR1 is SGDLS, CDR2 YYNGEE. Losses at the gene ends were 6 bases for V and 3 bases for J; bases not matched to a gene: 6.

The V call is TRBV25-1, the J call TRBJ2-3, with unresolved D. Germline V lookup: CDR1 MGHDK, CDR2 SYGVNS. This CDR3 spans 15 amino acids. The V end was cut by 3 bases, the J end by 2 bases, with 12 bases between. In nucleotides, the CDR3 is TGTGCCAGCAGTGAGTGGGCTGAAACCACAGATACGCAGTATTTT. It codes for CASSEWAETTDTQYF.

V usage is TRBV27 and J usage is TRBJ2-1; 12 nucleotides match TRBD2. This CDR3 spans 16 amino acids. In germline, CDR1 is MNHEY, CDR2 SMNVEV (reference sequence). Trimming removed 5 bases from V and 4 bases from J; junction bases left unmatched: 6. CDR3 nucleotides: TGTGCCAGCAGTATCGGACTAGCGGGACTTTACAATGAGCAGTTCTTC. Translating gives CASSIGLAGLYNEQFF.

The chain is built from TRBV5-1 and TRBJ2-1, with 7 positions matching TRBD2. The CDR3 extends over 16 amino acids. Germline V gene sequence: CDR1 SGHRS, CDR2 YFSETQ. The trim removed 4 bases at V and 0 bases at J, leaving 7 bases unmatched. The CDR3 spells CASSPTSGASYNEQFF. DNA for the CDR3: TGCGCCAGCAGCCCCACCAGCGGGGCCTCCTACAATGAGCAGTTCTTC.

The V and J genes are TRBV5-1 and TRBJ2-7; no definite D call. The CDR3 loop spans 15 amino acids. Germline V gene sequence: CDR1 SGHRS, CDR2 YFSETQ. The germline V and J ends were trimmed by 0 bases and 1 base, with 11 bases remaining between them. CDR3 DNA: TGCGCCAGCAGCTTGGGGCGGCAGAGATCCTACGAGCAGTACTTC. Protein: CASSLGRQRSYEQYF.

V gene TRBV7-2 combines with J gene TRBJ2-6; the D gene is possibly TRBD2 (7 bases). The CDR3 sequence is 17 residues long. Per germline, CDR1 SGHTA and CDR2 FQGNSA. V lost 9 bases and J 2 bases, leaving 20 bases between the germline ends. Here the CDR3 DNA reads TGTGCCAGTCAACCCACGGGGGGCGAGGCTGGGGCCAACGTCCTGACTTTC. Its translation is CASQPTGGEAGANVLTF.

The rearrangement uses TRBV7-9 and TRBJ1-5; TRBD1 might be the D (5 bases). Germline lookup yields CDR1 SEHNR and CDR2 FQNEAQ (reference sequence). V was shortened by 0 bases and J by 3 bases, with 15 bases between the two germline ends. The CDR3 length is 17 residues. CDR3: CASSLATAPLFNQPQHF. The CDR3 region has the DNA TGTGCCAGCAGCTTAGCGACAGCCCCCCTCTTCAATCAGCCCCAGCATTTT.